These 27 T cell receptor beta chains were sequenced from one sample in a study of blood T cell repertoires in COVID-19. Some clones are missing from TCRdb's copy, which holds only in-frame ones; the method was immunoSEQ multiplex PCR. The table has around 250,000 clones, more than 65% seen once. Sequenced: peripheral blood. The receptor set was obtained from a young woman with acute or convalescent COVID-19.

This sequence joins TRBV5-1 and TRBJ1-2; 11 bases align to TRBD1. Germline CDR1 is SGHRS and CDR2 is YFSETQ. After removal of 0 bases from V and 3 bases from J, the junction contained 10 bases not matched to a gene. The length of the CDR3 is 18 residues. The CDR3 DNA sequence: TGCGCCAGCAGCTTGGAGAGGCGCTGGGACAGGGGGGACTATGGCTACACCTTC. Protein sequence: CASSLERRWDRGDYGYTF.

V and J are TRBV11-2 and TRBJ2-4; the D gene is possibly TRBD2 (5 bases). Germline V gene sequence: CDR1 SGHAT, CDR2 FQNNGV. This CDR3 contains 15 residues. The V gene lost 0 bases and the J gene lost 0 bases, with 6 bases spanning the gap. In DNA form, the CDR3 reads TGTGCCAGCAGCTTAGAAGCGGTAGCCAAAAACATTCAGTACTTC. It specifies CASSLEAVAKNIQYF.

The chain uses TRBV5-1 and TRBJ2-3; 9 positions match TRBD1. CDR3 size: 15 residues. The V and J ends lost 2 bases and 4 bases, in that order; junction bases with no gene match: 5. CDR1 is SGHRS and CDR2 is YFSETQ in the germline V gene. The CDR3 DNA sequence: TGCGCCAGCAGCTTTGTGGGACAGGGCTCAGATACGCAGTATTTT. Encoded protein: CASSFVGQGSDTQYF.

This clone showed up many times. The J gene is TRBJ2-6, the V gene TRBV30; TRBD1 matches 8 bases. Germline V gene lookup returns CDR1 GTSNPN and CDR2 SVGIG (reference sequence). This CDR3 has 15 residues. The CDR3 protein is CAFGQGGSGANVLTF. In DNA form, the CDR3 reads TGTGCTTTCGGACAGGGTGGCTCTGGGGCCAACGTCCTGACTTTC.

This chain uses TRBV2 with TRBJ2-1, with D unclear. CDR1 and CDR2 (germline): SNHLY, FYNNEI. Deletions cut 6 bases from V and 4 bases from J, with 13 bases between. CDR3 size: 14 residues. CDR3 sequence reads: CASSRRTGYNEQFF. The CDR3 DNA reads TGTGCCAGCAGCCGACGAACGGGTTACAATGAGCAGTTCTTC.

This clone was seen a few times. The J gene is TRBJ2-1, the V gene TRBV13; D remains ambiguous. Germline-derived CDR1 and CDR2 are PRHDT and FYEKMQ (reference sequence). The CDR3 is 14 amino acids. Trimming cost V 5 bases and J 6 bases, with 14 bases left between them. Here the CDR3 reads CASSQDLKGNEQFF. CDR3 nucleotides: TGTGCCAGCAGCCAAGACTTAAAAGGCAATGAGCAGTTCTTC.

A word on this clone: One end of the junction is discordant with germline, which a read error may explain. The chain carries TRBV14 and TRBJ2-1; TRBD2 matches at 9 bases. The CDR3 is 13 residues long. Germline V gene sequence: CDR1 SGHDN, CDR2 FVKESK. The CDR3 DNA sequence: TGTGCCAGCAGAGCGGGGGGTTACAGTGAGCAGTTCTTC. Protein sequence: CASRAGGYSEQFF.

The chain links TRBV10-3 to TRBJ2-3; D possibly corresponds to TRBD1 (6 bases). Germline-derived CDR1 and CDR2 are ENHRY and SYGVKD. There are 14 residues in the CDR3. V was clipped by 8 bases and J by 2 bases, with 14 bases between them. The DNA for the CDR3 is TGTGCCATCTCCTGGGGGCAAAACACAGATACGCAGTATTTT. It is translated as CAISWGQNTDTQYF.

This chain joins TRBV2 and TRBJ2-5; TRBD2 matches 11 bases. J lost 2 bases, V lost 3 bases, and 5 bases had no gene match. The CDR3 sequence is 16 residues long. Looked up from germline, CDR1 is SNHLY and CDR2 is FYNNEI. CDR3 sequence reads: CASSELGLAEQETQYF. Written as DNA, the CDR3 is TGTGCCAGCAGTGAGCTGGGACTAGCGGAGCAAGAGACCCAGTACTTC.

The chain has TRBV27 and TRBJ1-2; 12 bases agree with TRBD1. This CDR3 is 17 amino acids long. Trimming at V came to 5 bases and at J to 6 bases, leaving 13 bases not matched to a gene. Germline V gene data show CDR1 as MNHEY and CDR2 as SMNVEV (reference sequence). The CDR3 region has the DNA TGTGCCAGCAGTCTGACCGGGACAGGGGGCAGAGGAGATGGCTACACCTTC. Amino acids: CASSLTGTGGRGDGYTF.

The chain is built from TRBV7-2 and TRBJ1-4; 7 bases are a match to TRBD1. Germline loops: CDR1 SGHTA, CDR2 FQGNSA. After removal of 3 bases from V and 10 bases from J, the junction contained 5 bases not matched to a gene. The CDR3 spans 13 residues. CDR3: CASSFTGEVKLFF. The CDR3 DNA reads TGTGCCAGCAGCTTTACAGGGGAGGTAAAACTGTTTTTT.

The table lists this clone with a count of one. This chain joins TRBV19 and TRBJ1-1, with TRBD1 as a possible D gene (6 bases). CDR1 is LNHDA, CDR2 SQIVND, per germline (reference sequence). V lost 3 bases and J 4 bases, leaving 9 bases between the germline ends. The CDR3 length is 13 residues. The CDR3 DNA reads TGTGCCAGTAGTATTGGACAGCCCACTGAAGCTTTCTTT. As protein: CASSIGQPTEAFF.

The sample holds one count of this clone. The chain employs TRBV5-5 and TRBJ1-2; possible D gene TRBD1, 6 bases. Deletions cut 4 bases from V and 5 bases from J, with 15 bases between. Per germline, CDR1 SGHKS and CDR2 YYEKEE (reference sequence). The CDR3 is made up of 14 amino acids. The CDR3 is CASSTENRVYGYTF. The CDR3 DNA is TGTGCCAGCAGCACCGAAAACAGGGTATATGGCTACACCTTC.

The gene calls are TRBV18 and TRBJ2-3; D may be TRBD2 (5 bases). The CDR3 runs to 17 residues. V lost 1 base to trimming and J lost 1 base, with 15 bases between them. Germline V lookup: CDR1 KGHSH, CDR2 LQKENI. DNA for the CDR3: TGTGCCAGCTCACCACTTTCCCAGAAACTAGGCACAGATACGCAGTATTTT. The encoded protein is CASSPLSQKLGTDTQYF.

The gene calls are TRBV18 and TRBJ2-3; perhaps TRBD2 as D (6 bases). Germline V gives CDR1 KGHSH, CDR2 LQKENI. V was cut by 5 bases and J by 0 bases, with 12 bases left in between. CDR3 length: 15 residues. The CDR3 loop reads CASSSGLQSTDTQYF. In nucleotides, the CDR3 is TGTGCCAGCTCATCGGGACTCCAAAGCACAGATACGCAGTATTTT.

The V and J genes are TRBV5-4 and TRBJ2-3, with TRBD1 identical over 7 bases. Germline assignment: CDR1 SGHNT and CDR2 YYREEE (reference sequence). This CDR3 has 14 residues. The V gene end was trimmed by 5 bases and the J gene end by 2 bases; junction bases not matched to a gene: 5. The CDR3 loop is CASRSTGSTDTQYF. The CDR3 nucleotides are TGTGCCAGCAGGTCGACAGGGTCCACAGATACGCAGTATTTT. Full variable domain (rest looked up from reference TRBV5-4 and TRBJ2-3): ETGVTQSPTHLIKTRGQQVTLRCSSQSGHNTVSWYQQALGQGPQFIFQYYREEENGRGNFPPRFSGLQFPNYSSELNVNALELDDSALYLCASRSTGSTDTQYFGPGTRLTVL.

The chain combines TRBV13 with TRBJ1-3; no clear D gene. Per germline, CDR1 PRHDT and CDR2 FYEKMQ (reference sequence). The CDR3 has 13 amino acids. Trimming stripped 7 bases from V and 0 bases from J, with 7 bases between. Written as DNA, the CDR3 is TGTGCCAGCAACCCTATCTCTGGAAACACCATATATTTT. Protein: CASNPISGNTIYF. Filled out from reference TRBV13 and TRBJ1-3, the complete variable domain reads AAGVIQSPRHLIKEKRETATLKCYPIPRHDTVYWYQQGPGQDPQFLISFYEKMQSDKGSIPDRFSAQQFSDYHSELNMSSLELGDSALYFCASNPISGNTIYFGEGSWLTVV.

This rearrangement joins TRBV5-1 to TRBJ1-2; TRBD1 aligns across 10 bases. Germline CDR1 reads SGHRS; CDR2 reads YFSETQ. This CDR3 contains 15 residues. V lost 4 bases to trimming and J lost 8 bases; unmatched junction nucleotides: 11. The CDR3 DNA reads TGCGCCAGCAGCACCCGACAGGGGGCCTTGTGGGGCTACACCTTC. Protein sequence: CASSTRQGALWGYTF.

The V call is TRBV2, the J call TRBJ1-1; 8 nucleotides align to TRBD1. V shed 7 bases, J shed 2 bases, and the junction held 15 bases outside the gene matches. Looked up from germline, CDR1 is SNHLY and CDR2 is FYNNEI. The CDR3 loop spans 17 amino acids. CDR3 sequence reads: CASKNNRQGLGNTEAFF. Here the CDR3 DNA reads TGTGCCAGCAAAAACAATAGACAGGGGCTCGGAAACACTGAAGCTTTCTTT.

This clone was detected only once. The chain uses TRBV20-1 and TRBJ2-2; D remains ambiguous. Germline CDR1 DFQATT, CDR2 SNEGSKA (reference sequence). V lost 3 bases and J lost 6, with 5 bases in between. This CDR3 is 11 amino acids long. The CDR3 loop reads CSASISGELFF. CDR3 bases: TGCAGTGCTAGTATCTCCGGGGAGCTGTTTTTT.

This clone appeared a single time. The chain uses TRBV5-4 and TRBJ2-7; 7 bases line up with TRBD1. The CDR3 has 14 residues. Trimming took 2 bases from V and 6 from J; bases not matched to a gene: 8. Germline CDR1 and CDR2: SGHNT and YYREEE (reference sequence). The CDR3 loop is CASSLISGGGEQYF. The CDR3, as DNA: TGTGCCAGCAGCTTAATATCAGGGGGTGGCGAGCAGTACTTC. Drawing the rest from reference TRBV5-4 and TRBJ2-7, the complete variable domain is ETGVTQSPTHLIKTRGQQVTLRCSSQSGHNTVSWYQQALGQGPQFIFQYYREEENGRGNFPPRFSGLQFPNYSSELNVNALELDDSALYLCASSLISGGGEQYFGPGTRLTVT.

The V call is TRBV10-1, the J call TRBJ1-5; no firm D call. Trimming shortened V by 0 bases and J by 9 bases, and 9 bases separated the two germline ends. The germline V gene encodes CDR1 WNHNN and CDR2 SYGVQD (reference sequence). The CDR3 runs 13 residues. Written as DNA, the CDR3 is TGCGCCAGCAGTGAGTCCGTTAGTGGGCCCCAGCATTTT. Its protein is CASSESVSGPQHF.

The chain employs TRBV6-2 or TRBV6-3 and TRBJ2-3; 11 bases match TRBD2. V shed 2 bases, J shed 1 base, and the junction held 8 bases outside the gene matches. Germline V lookup: CDR1 MNHEY, CDR2 SVGEGT. CDR3 size: 18 residues. CDR3 sequence: CASSYPPTSGKRTDTQYF. Written as DNA, the CDR3 is TGTGCCAGCAGTTACCCTCCGACTAGCGGGAAACGCACAGATACGCAGTATTTT.

J is TRBJ2-1 and V is TRBV5-1; D unresolved. The CDR3 consists of 13 residues. The V and J ends lost 0 bases and 10 bases respectively, with 11 bases between them. Per the germline V gene, CDR1 is SGHRS and CDR2 is YFSETQ. CDR3 protein: CASSLVGQREQFF. The CDR3 DNA is TGCGCCAGCAGCTTGGTGGGCCAACGAGAGCAGTTCTTC. Combining the CDR3 with reference TRBV5-1 and TRBJ2-1 gives the whole variable domain KAGVTQTPRYLIKTRGQQVTLSCSPISGHRSVSWYQQTPGQGLQFLFEYFSETQRNKGNFPGRFSGRQFSNSRSEMNVSTLELGDSALYLCASSLVGQREQFFGPGTRLTVL.

The gene calls are TRBV29-1 and TRBJ1-1; a possible D gene is TRBD1 (5 bases). CDR3 length: 12 amino acids. Germline V gives CDR1 SQVTM, CDR2 ANQGSEA. Trimming took 6 bases from V and 1 from J, leaving 9 bases between them. The CDR3 loop is CSVGQPNTEAFF. The CDR3 DNA sequence: TGCAGCGTGGGGCAGCCGAACACTGAAGCTTTCTTT. Drawing the rest from reference TRBV29-1 and TRBJ1-1, the complete variable domain is SAVISQKPSRDICQRGTSLTIQCQVDSQVTMMFWYRQQPGQSLTLIATANQGSEATYESGFVIDKFPISRPNLTFSTLTVSNMSPEDSSIYLCSVGQPNTEAFFGQGTRLTVV.

The sample holds a few counts of this clone. This sequence joins TRBV7-2 and TRBJ1-4; 10 positions match TRBD1. V shed 5 bases and J 4 bases; nucleotides not matched to a gene: 13. The CDR3 loop spans 18 amino acids. The germline V gene has CDR1 SGHTA and CDR2 FQGNSA. DNA for the CDR3: TGTGCCAGCAGCCCCCCGGGACAGGGGATTCTTGGTAATGAAAAACTGTTTTTT. Protein product: CASSPPGQGILGNEKLFF. The full variable domain, its missing parts supplied by reference TRBV7-2 and TRBJ1-4, is GAGVSQSPSNKVTEKGKDVELRCDPISGHTALYWYRQSLGQGLEFLIYFQGNSAPDKSGLPSDRFSAERTGGSVSTLTIQRTQQEDSAVYLCASSPPGQGILGNEKLFFGSGTQLSVL.

V is TRBV6-2 or TRBV6-3 and J is TRBJ2-2, with unresolved D. The V end lost 6 bases, the J end lost 6 bases, and 8 bases lay between the germline ends. Per germline, CDR1 MNHEY and CDR2 SVGEGT. CDR3 size: 12 residues. The CDR3 loop reads CASSPIPGELFF. The CDR3 bases are TGTGCCAGCAGCCCCATTCCCGGGGAGCTGTTTTTT.